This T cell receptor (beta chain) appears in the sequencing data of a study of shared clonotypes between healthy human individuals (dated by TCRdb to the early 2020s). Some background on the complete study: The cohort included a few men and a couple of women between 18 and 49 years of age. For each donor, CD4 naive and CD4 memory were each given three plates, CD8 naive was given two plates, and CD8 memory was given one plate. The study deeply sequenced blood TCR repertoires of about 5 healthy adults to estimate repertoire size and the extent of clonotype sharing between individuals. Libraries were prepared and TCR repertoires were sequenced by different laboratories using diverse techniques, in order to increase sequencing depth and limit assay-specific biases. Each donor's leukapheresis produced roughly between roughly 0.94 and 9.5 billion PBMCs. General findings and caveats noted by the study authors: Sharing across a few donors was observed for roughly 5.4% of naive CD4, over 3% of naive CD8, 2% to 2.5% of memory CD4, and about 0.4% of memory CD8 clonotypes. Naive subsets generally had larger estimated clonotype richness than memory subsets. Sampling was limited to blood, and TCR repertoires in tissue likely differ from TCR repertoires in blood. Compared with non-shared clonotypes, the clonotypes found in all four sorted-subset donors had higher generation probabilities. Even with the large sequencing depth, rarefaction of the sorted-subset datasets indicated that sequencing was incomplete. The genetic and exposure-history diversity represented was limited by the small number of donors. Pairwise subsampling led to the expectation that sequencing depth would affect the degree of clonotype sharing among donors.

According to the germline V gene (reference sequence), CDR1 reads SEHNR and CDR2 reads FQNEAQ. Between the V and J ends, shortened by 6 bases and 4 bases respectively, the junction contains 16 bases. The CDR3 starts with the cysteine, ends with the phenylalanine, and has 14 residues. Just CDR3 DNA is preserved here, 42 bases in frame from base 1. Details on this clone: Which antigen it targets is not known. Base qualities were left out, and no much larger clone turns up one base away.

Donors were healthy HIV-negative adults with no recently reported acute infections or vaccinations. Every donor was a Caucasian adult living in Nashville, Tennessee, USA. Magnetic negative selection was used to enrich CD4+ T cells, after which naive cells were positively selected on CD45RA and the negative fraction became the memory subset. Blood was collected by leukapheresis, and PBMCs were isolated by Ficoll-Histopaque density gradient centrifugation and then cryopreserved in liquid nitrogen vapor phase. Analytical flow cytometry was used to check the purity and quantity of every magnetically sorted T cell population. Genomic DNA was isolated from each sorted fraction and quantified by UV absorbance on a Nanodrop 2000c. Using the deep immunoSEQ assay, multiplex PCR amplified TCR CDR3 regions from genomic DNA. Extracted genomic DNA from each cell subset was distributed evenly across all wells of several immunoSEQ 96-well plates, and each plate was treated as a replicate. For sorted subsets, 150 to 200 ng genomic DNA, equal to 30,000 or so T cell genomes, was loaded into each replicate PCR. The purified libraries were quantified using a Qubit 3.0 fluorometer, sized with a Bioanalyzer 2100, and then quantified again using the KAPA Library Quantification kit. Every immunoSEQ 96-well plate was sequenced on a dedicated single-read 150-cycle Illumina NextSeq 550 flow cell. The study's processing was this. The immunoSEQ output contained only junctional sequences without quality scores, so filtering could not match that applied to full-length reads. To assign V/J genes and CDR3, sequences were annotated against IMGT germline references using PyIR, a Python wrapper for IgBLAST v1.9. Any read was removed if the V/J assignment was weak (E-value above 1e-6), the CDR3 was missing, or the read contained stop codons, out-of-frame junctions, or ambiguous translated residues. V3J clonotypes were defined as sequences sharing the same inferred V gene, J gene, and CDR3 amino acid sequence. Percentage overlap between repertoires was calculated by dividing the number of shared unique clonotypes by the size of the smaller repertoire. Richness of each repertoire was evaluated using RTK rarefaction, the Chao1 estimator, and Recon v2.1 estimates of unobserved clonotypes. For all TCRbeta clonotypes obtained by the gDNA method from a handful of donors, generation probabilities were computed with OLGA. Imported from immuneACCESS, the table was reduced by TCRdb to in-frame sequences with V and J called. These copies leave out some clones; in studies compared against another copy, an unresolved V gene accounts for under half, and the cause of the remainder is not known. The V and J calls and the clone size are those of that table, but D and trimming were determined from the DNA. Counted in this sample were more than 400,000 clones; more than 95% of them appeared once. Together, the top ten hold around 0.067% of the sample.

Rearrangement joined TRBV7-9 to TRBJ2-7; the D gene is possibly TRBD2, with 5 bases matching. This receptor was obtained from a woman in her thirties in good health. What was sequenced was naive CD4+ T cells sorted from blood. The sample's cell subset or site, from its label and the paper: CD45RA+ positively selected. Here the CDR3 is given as CASSQDFLFYEQYF. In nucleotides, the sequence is TGTGCCAGCAGTCAGGACTTCTTATTTTACGAGCAGTACTTC.